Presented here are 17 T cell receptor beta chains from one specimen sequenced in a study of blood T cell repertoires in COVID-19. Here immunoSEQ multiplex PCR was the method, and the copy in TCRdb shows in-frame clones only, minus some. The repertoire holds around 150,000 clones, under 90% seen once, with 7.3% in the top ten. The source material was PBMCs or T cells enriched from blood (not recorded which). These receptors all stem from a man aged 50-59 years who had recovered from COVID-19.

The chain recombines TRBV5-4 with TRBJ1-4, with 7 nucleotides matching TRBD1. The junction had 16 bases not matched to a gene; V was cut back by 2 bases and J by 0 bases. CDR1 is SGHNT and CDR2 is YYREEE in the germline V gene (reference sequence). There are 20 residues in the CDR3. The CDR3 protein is CASSFSSSRRDRPTNEKLFF. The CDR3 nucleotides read TGTGCCAGCAGCTTTAGTTCGTCTAGGAGGGACAGACCAACTAATGAAAAACTGTTTTTT.

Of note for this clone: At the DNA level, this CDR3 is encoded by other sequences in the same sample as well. CDR3 DNA: TGCGCCAGCAGCCAAGACCGGACTAGCGGGGGGGATACGCAGTATTTT. It yields the protein CASSQDRTSGGDTQYF. The chain couples TRBV4-1 to TRBJ2-3, with TRBD2 identical over 14 bases. The V and J ends lost 0 bases and 6 bases, in that order; junction bases with no gene match: 2. Germline CDR1 reads MGHRA; CDR2 reads YSYEKL. This CDR3 is built from 16 residues.

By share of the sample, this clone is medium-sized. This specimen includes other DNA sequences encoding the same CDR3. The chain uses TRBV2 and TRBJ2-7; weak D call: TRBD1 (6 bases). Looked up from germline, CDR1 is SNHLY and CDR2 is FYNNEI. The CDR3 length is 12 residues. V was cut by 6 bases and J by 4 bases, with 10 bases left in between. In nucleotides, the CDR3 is TGTGCCAGCAGGGACAGTTTGTACGAGCAGTACTTC. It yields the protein CASRDSLYEQYF.

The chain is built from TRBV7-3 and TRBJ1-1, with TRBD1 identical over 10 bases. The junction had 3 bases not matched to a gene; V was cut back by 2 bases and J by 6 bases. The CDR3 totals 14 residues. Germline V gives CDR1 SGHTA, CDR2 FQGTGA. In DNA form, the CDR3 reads TGTGCCAGCAGCTTAGGGACAGGGGCCTCTGAAGCTTTCTTT. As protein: CASSLGTGASEAFF.

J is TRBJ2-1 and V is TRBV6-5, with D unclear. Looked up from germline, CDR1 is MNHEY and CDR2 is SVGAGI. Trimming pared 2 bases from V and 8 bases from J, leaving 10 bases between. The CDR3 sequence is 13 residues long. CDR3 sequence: CASSYLPYDEQFF. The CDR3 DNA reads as TGTGCCAGCAGTTACCTCCCCTATGATGAGCAGTTCTTC.

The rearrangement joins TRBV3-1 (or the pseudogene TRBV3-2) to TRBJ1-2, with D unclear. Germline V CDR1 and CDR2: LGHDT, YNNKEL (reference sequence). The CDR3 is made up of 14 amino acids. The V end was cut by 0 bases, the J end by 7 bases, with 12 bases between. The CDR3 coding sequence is TGTGCCAGCAGCCAAGAGACTGGGTATCTTGGCTACACCTTC. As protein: CASSQETGYLGYTF.

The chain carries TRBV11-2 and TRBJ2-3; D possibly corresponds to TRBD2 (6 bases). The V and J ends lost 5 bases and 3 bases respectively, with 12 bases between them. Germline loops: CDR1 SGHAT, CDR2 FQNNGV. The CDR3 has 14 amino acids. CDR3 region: CASSPPGLTDTQYF. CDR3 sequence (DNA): TGTGCCAGCAGCCCTCCGGGACTTACAGATACGCAGTATTTT.

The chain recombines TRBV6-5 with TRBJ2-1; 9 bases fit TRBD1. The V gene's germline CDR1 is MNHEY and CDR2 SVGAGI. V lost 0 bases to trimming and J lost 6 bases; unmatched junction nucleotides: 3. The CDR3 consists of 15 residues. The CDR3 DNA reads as TGTGCCAGCAGTTACTCGAACAGGGGGCTCAATGAGCAGTTCTTC. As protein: CASSYSNRGLNEQFF.

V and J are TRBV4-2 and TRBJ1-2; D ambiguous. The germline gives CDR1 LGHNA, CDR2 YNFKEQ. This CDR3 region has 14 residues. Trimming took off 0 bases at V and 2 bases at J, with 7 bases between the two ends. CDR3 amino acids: CASSQDLANYGYTF. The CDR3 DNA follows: TGTGCCAGCAGCCAAGATTTGGCCAACTATGGCTACACCTTC.

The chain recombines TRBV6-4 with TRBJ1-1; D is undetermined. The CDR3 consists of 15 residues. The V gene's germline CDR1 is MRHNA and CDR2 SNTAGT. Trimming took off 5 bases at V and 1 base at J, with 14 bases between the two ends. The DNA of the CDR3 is TGTGCCAGCAGTCCCGACGTAGCGTCGAACACTGAAGCTTTCTTT. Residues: CASSPDVASNTEAFF.

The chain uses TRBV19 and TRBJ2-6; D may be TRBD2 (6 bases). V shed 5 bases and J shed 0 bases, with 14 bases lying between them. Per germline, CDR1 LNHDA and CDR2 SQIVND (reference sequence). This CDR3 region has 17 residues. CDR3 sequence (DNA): TGTGCCAGTAGTCCGGGGGACTGGAGCTCTGGGGCCAACGTCCTGACTTTC. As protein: CASSPGDWSSGANVLTF. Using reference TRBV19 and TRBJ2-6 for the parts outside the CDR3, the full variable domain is DGGITQSPKYLFRKEGQNVTLSCEQNLNHDAMYWYRQDPGQGLRLIYYSQIVNDFQKGDIAEGYSVSREKKESFPLTVTSAQKNPTAFYLCASSPGDWSSGANVLTFGAGSRLTVL.

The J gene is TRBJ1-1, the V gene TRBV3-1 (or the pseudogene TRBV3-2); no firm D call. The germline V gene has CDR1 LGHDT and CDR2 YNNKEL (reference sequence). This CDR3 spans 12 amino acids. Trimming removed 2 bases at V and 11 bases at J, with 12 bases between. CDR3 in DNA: TGTGCCAGCAGCCAACCGACAAGTGGGGCTTTCTTT. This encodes CASSQPTSGAFF.

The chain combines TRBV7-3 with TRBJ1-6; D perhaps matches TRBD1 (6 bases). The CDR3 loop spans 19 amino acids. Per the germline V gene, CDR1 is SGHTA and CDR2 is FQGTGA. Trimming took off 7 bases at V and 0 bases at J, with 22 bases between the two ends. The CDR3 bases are TGTGCCAGCACCACACCCCGACAGGCGCCGAGCTCCTATAATTCACCCCTCCACTTT. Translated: CASTTPRQAPSSYNSPLHF.

This CDR3 is CASSPDYHSYEQYF. For the CDR3, the DNA is TGTGCCAGCAGCCCCGACTACCATTCCTACGAGCAGTACTTC. The rearrangement uses TRBV3-1 (or the pseudogene TRBV3-2) and TRBJ2-7; weak D call: TRBD2 (5 bases). The CDR3 is made up of 14 amino acids. V gave up 4 bases and J gave up 1 base, with 11 bases separating them. CDR1 and CDR2 (germline): LGHDT, YNNKEL (reference sequence).

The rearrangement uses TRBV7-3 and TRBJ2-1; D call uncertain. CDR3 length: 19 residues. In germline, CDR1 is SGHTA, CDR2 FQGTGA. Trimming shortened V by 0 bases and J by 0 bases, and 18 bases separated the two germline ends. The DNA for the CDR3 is TGTGCCAGCAGCTTAACTAGTCGCCCTCTCGCTAGCTCCTACAATGAGCAGTTCTTC. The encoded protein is CASSLTSRPLASSYNEQFF.

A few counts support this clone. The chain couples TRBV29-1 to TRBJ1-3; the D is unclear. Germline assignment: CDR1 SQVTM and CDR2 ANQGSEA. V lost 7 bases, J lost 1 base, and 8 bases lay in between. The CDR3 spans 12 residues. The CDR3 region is CSARESGNTIYF. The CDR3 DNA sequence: TGCAGCGCGAGAGAGTCTGGAAACACCATATATTTT.

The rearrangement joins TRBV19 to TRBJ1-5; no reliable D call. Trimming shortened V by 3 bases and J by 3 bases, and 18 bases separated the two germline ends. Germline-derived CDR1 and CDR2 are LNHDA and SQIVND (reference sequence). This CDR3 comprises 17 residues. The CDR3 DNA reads TGTGCCAGTAGTATTCGGGGTAGGCACTTGGACAATCAGCCCCAGCATTTT. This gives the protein CASSIRGRHLDNQPQHF. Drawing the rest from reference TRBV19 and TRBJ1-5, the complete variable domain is DGGITQSPKYLFRKEGQNVTLSCEQNLNHDAMYWYRQDPGQGLRLIYYSQIVNDFQKGDIAEGYSVSREKKESFPLTVTSAQKNPTAFYLCASSIRGRHLDNQPQHFGDGTRLSIL.